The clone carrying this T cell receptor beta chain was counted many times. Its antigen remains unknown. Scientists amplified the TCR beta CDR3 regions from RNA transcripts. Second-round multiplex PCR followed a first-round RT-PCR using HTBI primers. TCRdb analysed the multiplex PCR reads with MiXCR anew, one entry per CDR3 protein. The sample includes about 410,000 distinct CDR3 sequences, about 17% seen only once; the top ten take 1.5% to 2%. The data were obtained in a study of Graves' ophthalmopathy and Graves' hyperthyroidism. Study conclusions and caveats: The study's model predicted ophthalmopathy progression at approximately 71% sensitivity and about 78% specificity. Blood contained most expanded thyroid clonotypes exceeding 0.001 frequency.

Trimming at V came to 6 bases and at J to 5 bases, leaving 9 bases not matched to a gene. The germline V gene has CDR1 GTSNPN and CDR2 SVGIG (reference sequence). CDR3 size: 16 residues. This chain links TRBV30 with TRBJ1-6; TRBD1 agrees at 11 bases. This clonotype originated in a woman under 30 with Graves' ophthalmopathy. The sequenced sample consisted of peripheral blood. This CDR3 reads CACLAGQGADNSPLHF. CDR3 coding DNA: TGTGCCTGTCTCGCCGGACAGGGGGCCGATAATTCACCCCTCCACTTT.